This T cell receptor beta chain emerged from a study of blood T cells in healthy people across ages. The study's findings and limits: Calculation of diversity from one million T cells yielded estimates considered to be underestimates.

Only a few counts were recorded for this clonotype. The antigen remains undetermined. V was pared by 6 bases and J by 2 bases, with 7 bases between. The CDR3 sequence is 12 residues long. CDR1 is ENHRY, CDR2 SYGVKD, per germline. Through a sample-barcoded 5' primer and a J-beta primer mix, a second PCR was run for roughly 7 to 11 cycles. Each sample provided no less than 2.5 million CDR3-containing paired-end reads. TCRdb re-called the 5' RACE reads through MiXCR, storing one row per CDR3 protein. This sample carries about 800,000 distinct CDR3 sequences, 25% of them seen once, and the ten largest clones take 3% to 4%. This sample also belongs to another study, concerning T cells of mothers and their children.

The sample taken for sequencing was blood. The receptor was isolated from a boy aged 5-17 years in good health. The chain has TRBV10-3 and TRBJ2-5, with TRBD2 as a possible D gene (6 bases). CDR3 in DNA: TGTGCCATCAGAGGACTACAAGAGACCCAGTACTTC. Amino acids: CAIRGLQETQYF.